This section outlines one T cell receptor (beta chain) sequence together with its context. The antigen remains undetermined. These data come from a study of shared clonotypes between healthy human individuals. Findings of the study overall: The rarefaction results pointed to incomplete sorted-subset sequencing despite large depth.

The CDR3 sequence is 16 residues long. Assay used: immunoSEQ multiplex PCR; TCRdb lists only in-frame clones, some missing. The data show 2 million to 2.5 million clones, about 90% seen once. Sequenced sample: naive CD4+ T cells from PBMCs. Subset here: CD45RA+ positively selected. The sequence came from a man between 18 and 29 years old in good health. Some clones in this sample may be carry-over from other donors' samples. The chain links TRBV21-1 to TRBJ2-3; TRBD2 reflects the table's D call only, with no check against the DNA. TRBV21-1 is a known pseudogene. The DNA for the CDR3 is TGTGCCAGCAGCAAAGTAAAGGCGGGGAGCACAGATACGCAGTATTTT. Its protein product is CASSKVKAGSTDTQYF.